The rows below give T cell receptor beta chains drawn from one sample of a study of T cell responses to AZD1222 COVID-19 vaccine. The table came from immunoSEQ multiplex PCR; TCRdb's copy has only in-frame clones and leaves some out. The sample yields roughly 96,000 clones, around 87% seen once. Sample: peripheral blood, taken 28 days after the second AZD1222 dose. These receptors originate from an adult who received the AZD1222 COVID-19 vaccine. Both conserved end residues are part of each CDR3. Fields, in order: CDR3 length, D gene, clone size, V gene, J gene, CDR3 DNA, CDR3 protein. The D gene is left open where the match is weak. Some rows have no size entry. The others give once, few or many, or a class for an expanded clone.

length: 17
D: TRBD1
size: -
V: TRBV7-9
J: TRBJ1-5
DNA: TGTGCCAGCAGCTTCTCCGGACAGGGCGGTAGCAATCAGCCCCAGCATTTT
CDR3: CASSFSGQGGSNQPQHF

length: 12
D: -
size: -
V: TRBV29-1
J: TRBJ2-7
DNA: TGCAGCGCCAAAGGTGGTAGCAACGAGCAGTACTTC
CDR3: CSAKGGSNEQYF

length: 15
D: -
size: -
V: TRBV5-8
J: TRBJ2-1
DNA: TGTGCCAGCAGCTGGGGTAGCGGCGTCTACAATGAGCAGTTCTTC
CDR3: CASSWGSGVYNEQFF

length: 12
D: -
size: -
V: TRBV6-5
J: TRBJ1-1
DNA: TGTGCCAGCAGTTATGCTAGGGGTGAAGCTTTCTTT
CDR3: CASSYARGEAFF

length: 14
D: TRBD1
size: -
V: TRBV9
J: TRBJ2-1
DNA: TGTGCCAGCAGCGGACCCCAGGGGGAGAATGAGCAGTTCTTC
CDR3: CASSGPQGENEQFF

length: 14
D: -
size: once
V: TRBV28
J: TRBJ1-5
DNA: TGTGCCAGCAGTTTGGGGCTTAGCAATCAGCCCCAGCATTTT
CDR3: CASSLGLSNQPQHF

length: 13
D: -
size: few
V: TRBV5-1
J: TRBJ2-1
DNA: TGCGCCAGCAGCTTGGTCCAGGGTTTGGAACAGTTCTTC
CDR3: CASSLVQGLEQFF

length: 18
D: TRBD1
size: -
V: TRBV5-6
J: TRBJ1-3
DNA: TGTGCCAGCAGCTTTCAGTTCGGAACAGGGGGCACGGGAAACACCATATATTTT
CDR3: CASSFQFGTGGTGNTIYF

length: 18
D: -
size: -
V: TRBV7-6
J: TRBJ1-1
DNA: TGTGCCAGCAGCCCGTACCTAGAGGTCGAGAGATTGAGGACTGAAGCTTTCTTT
CDR3: CASSPYLEVERLRTEAFF

length: 12
D: -
size: once
V: TRBV9
J: TRBJ1-2
DNA: TGTGCCAGCAGCGTTTCTGGGGATGGCTACACCTTC
CDR3: CASSVSGDGYTF

length: 15
D: -
size: -
V: TRBV7-2
J: TRBJ2-7
DNA: TGTGCCAGCAGTCAGTCCTCATACGGGGGTTACGAGCAGTACTTC
CDR3: CASSQSSYGGYEQYF

length: 12
D: -
size: -
V: TRBV7-9
J: TRBJ2-7
DNA: TGTGCCAGCAGCTTACCGACCTCGGGGCAGTACTTC
CDR3: CASSLPTSGQYF

length: 14
D: -
size: medium-sized
V: TRBV27
J: TRBJ2-1
DNA: TGTGCCAGCAGTCCTCTTTCCCGTTTGAATGAGCAGTTCTTC
CDR3: CASSPLSRLNEQFF

length: 17
D: TRBD1
size: -
V: TRBV2
J: TRBJ1-2
DNA: TGTGCCAGCAGTGAAGGACAGGGCCTTCTTCTTAGCTATGGCTACACCTTC
CDR3: CASSEGQGLLLSYGYTF

length: 16
D: -
size: -
V: TRBV5-1
J: TRBJ2-3
DNA: TGCGCCAGCAGCTTGGCCCGGGGGCCGGCCGCAGATACGCAGTATTTT
CDR3: CASSLARGPAADTQYF

length: 14
D: TRBD1
size: -
V: TRBV6-5
J: TRBJ1-6
DNA: TGTGCCAGCAGTTCGGGACAGGTTAATTCACCCCTCCACTTT
CDR3: CASSSGQVNSPLHF

length: 14
D: -
size: -
V: TRBV27
J: TRBJ1-2
DNA: TGTGCCAGCAGCCCGCAACAGGGTCTCTATGGCTACACCTTC
CDR3: CASSPQQGLYGYTF

length: 14
D: TRBD1
size: -
V: TRBV6-5
J: TRBJ1-6
DNA: TGTGCCAGCAGTTGGAGACAGGGGGATTCACCCCTCCACTTT
CDR3: CASSWRQGDSPLHF

length: 13
D: TRBD1
size: -
V: TRBV7-2
J: TRBJ1-2
DNA: TGTGCCAGCAGTGTACAGGGGGTTGGAGGCTACACCTTC
CDR3: CASSVQGVGGYTF

length: 13
D: -
size: -
V: TRBV19
J: TRBJ1-1
DNA: TGTGCCAGTAGTGCGATACTCAACACTGGAGCTTTCTTT
CDR3: CASSAILNTGAFF

length: 14
D: -
size: -
V: TRBV24-1
J: TRBJ2-7
DNA: TGTGCCCCCGCAGGGGCGCGGCAAATATACGAGCAGTACTTC
CDR3: CAPAGARQIYEQYF

length: 14
D: TRBD1
size: -
V: TRBV7-2
J: TRBJ1-1
DNA: TGTGCCAGCAGCCCGGACAGGGGGAAGTCTGAAGCTTTCTTT
CDR3: CASSPDRGKSEAFF

length: 14
D: TRBD1
size: few
V: TRBV6-4
J: TRBJ1-4
DNA: TGTGCCAGCAGGGACAGGGCCCCTGGAGAAAAACTGTTTTTT
CDR3: CASRDRAPGEKLFF

length: 15
D: TRBD1
size: -
V: TRBV9
J: TRBJ1-6
DNA: TGTGCCAGCAGCCCCCGGACAGGTGATAATTCACCCCTCCACTTT
CDR3: CASSPRTGDNSPLHF

length: 16
D: TRBD1
size: -
V: TRBV28
J: TRBJ1-6
DNA: TGTGCCAGCAGTCGAGAACAGGGGAATGGAAATTCACCCCTCCACTTT
CDR3: CASSREQGNGNSPLHF

length: 13
D: -
size: -
V: TRBV6-5
J: TRBJ1-2
DNA: TGTGCCAGCAGCGACCGGGCCTACTATGGCTACACCTTC
CDR3: CASSDRAYYGYTF

length: 16
D: TRBD1
size: -
V: TRBV6-1
J: TRBJ1-5
DNA: TGTGCCAGCAGTGGGGACAGGGGTATTAGCAATCAGCCCCAGCATTTT
CDR3: CASSGDRGISNQPQHF

length: 13
D: -
size: -
V: TRBV12-3/TRBV12-4
J: TRBJ2-7
DNA: TGTGCCAGCAGTTTTGAGCCCCCCTACGAGCAGTACTTC
CDR3: CASSFEPPYEQYF

length: 13
D: -
size: once
V: TRBV12-3/TRBV12-4
J: TRBJ1-5
DNA: TGTGCCAGCAGTTTAGACTTAAATCAGCCCCAGCATTTT
CDR3: CASSLDLNQPQHF

length: 15
D: TRBD1
size: -
V: TRBV5-1
J: TRBJ1-4
DNA: TGCGCCAGCAGCTTCACAGGGGTGGAGTTTGAAAAACTGTTTTTT
CDR3: CASSFTGVEFEKLFF

length: 16
D: TRBD2
size: -
V: TRBV5-1
J: TRBJ2-1
DNA: TGCGCCAGCAGCCCTCTAGCGGGGGTCTCCTACAATGAGCAGTTCTTC
CDR3: CASSPLAGVSYNEQFF

length: 14
D: -
size: -
V: TRBV5-1
J: TRBJ2-3
DNA: TGCGCCAGCAGCTTGTTACTTAGCGGAGATACGCAGTATTTT
CDR3: CASSLLLSGDTQYF

length: 14
D: -
size: -
V: TRBV5-5
J: TRBJ2-3
DNA: TGTGCCAGCAGCTTGGGACAGTCCACAGATACGCAGTATTTT
CDR3: CASSLGQSTDTQYF

length: 13
D: -
size: -
V: TRBV3-1/TRBV3-2
J: TRBJ1-2
DNA: TGTGCCAGCAGCCAACCCCAGAGCTATGGCTACACCTTC
CDR3: CASSQPQSYGYTF